These 6 T cell receptor beta chains were sequenced from one sample in a study of CD4 T cells in relation to SARS-CoV-2 and coronaviruses. Unexposed donor CD4+ T cells date from about 2011-2018, before the COVID-19 pandemic. The cells were cultured for about ten days before CD4+ T cells were isolated. Antigens of these TCRs are unknown. The protocol was immunoSEQ multiplex PCR, while the TCRdb copy is restricted to in-frame clones and leaves out a portion. The sample lists some 16,000 clones; roughly 82% were seen once. The material sequenced was CD4+ T cells from PBMCs, cultured in vitro. All receptors derive from a human donor in good health.

This clone was recorded a few times. The gene calls are TRBV4-1 and TRBJ2-2, with 13 bases lining up with TRBD2. Germline V gives CDR1 MGHRA, CDR2 YSYEKL. The CDR3 covers 18 residues. V shed 1 base, J shed 5 bases, and the junction held 7 bases outside the gene matches. The CDR3, as DNA: TGCGCCAGCAGCCAAGCTGGACTAGCGGGAGTAGGGACCGGGGAGCTGTTTTTT. Its translation is CASSQAGLAGVGTGELFF.

The V call is TRBV25-1, the J call TRBJ1-2; D perhaps matches TRBD1 (5 bases). Between the trimmed V and J ends, which lost 4 bases and 1 base, there was a span of 16 bases. This CDR3 contains 16 residues. CDR1 is MGHDK and CDR2 is SYGVNS in the germline V gene. The CDR3 nucleotides are TGTGCCAGCAGTGCCCCCGATGAGGGGCTTAACTATGGCTACACCTTC. Amino acids: CASSAPDEGLNYGYTF.

The chain recombines TRBV18 with TRBJ2-1; D not resolved. The CDR3 sequence is 13 residues long. CDR1 KGHSH and CDR2 LQKENI come from the germline V gene. The ends were cut back, 3 bases at V and 7 bases at J, with 10 bases in the middle. This CDR3 is CASSPFSPNEQFF. The CDR3 region has the DNA TGTGCCAGCTCACCCTTCTCACCAAATGAGCAGTTCTTC. Drawing the rest from reference TRBV18 and TRBJ2-1, the complete variable domain is NAGVMQNPRHLVRRRGQEARLRCSPMKGHSHVYWYRQLPEEGLKFMVYLQKENIIDESGMPKERFSAEFPKEGPSILRIQQVVRGDSAAYFCASSPFSPNEQFFGPGTRLTVL.

The rearrangement joins TRBV5-1 to TRBJ2-3, with 7 nucleotides matching TRBD2. Unmatched junction bases numbered 5, after V lost 0 bases and J lost 1 base. This CDR3 has 16 amino acids. Germline V CDR1 and CDR2: SGHRS, YFSETQ. Here the CDR3 DNA reads TGCGCCAGCAGCTTGGGTAAACGGGGGGGCACAGATACGCAGTATTTT. Its translation: CASSLGKRGGTDTQYF. The full variable domain, its missing parts supplied by reference TRBV5-1 and TRBJ2-3, is KAGVTQTPRYLIKTRGQQVTLSCSPISGHRSVSWYQQTPGQGLQFLFEYFSETQRNKGNFPGRFSGRQFSNSRSEMNVSTLELGDSALYLCASSLGKRGGTDTQYFGPGTRLTVL.

The chain has TRBV21-1 and TRBJ2-7; the table names TRBD1, a call not compared with the DNA. TRBV21-1 is annotated as a pseudogene. CDR3 length: 15 amino acids. The CDR3 loop is CASSKVLTVYYEQYF. The CDR3 DNA reads TGTGCCAGCAGCAAAGTCCTGACAGTCTACTACGAGCAGTACTTC.

This clone was picked up a small number of times. The rearrangement joins TRBV5-6 to TRBJ2-1; a weak D match, TRBD2 (5 bases). The germline V gene encodes CDR1 SGHDT and CDR2 YYEEEE. With 2 bases removed from V and 6 bases from J, the gap between germline ends came to 15 bases. CDR3 length: 15 residues. CDR3: CASSFRLAPLNEQFF. CDR3 DNA sequence: TGTGCCAGCAGCTTTAGGCTAGCTCCCCTCAATGAGCAGTTCTTC.